The 21 T cell receptor beta chains below come from one sample, sequenced in a study of shared clonotypes between healthy human individuals. Some clones are missing from TCRdb's copy, which holds only in-frame ones; the method was immunoSEQ multiplex PCR. Of a few million clones listed, about nine tenths are singletons. Sequenced input: naive CD4+ T cells from PBMCs. As for subset: CD45RA+ positively selected. The receptors originated from a man aged 18 to 30 in good health. Some clones in this sample may be carry-over from other donors' samples.

This clone was counted once. The chain couples TRBV19 to TRBJ2-5; 9 positions agree with TRBD2. Germline CDR1 and CDR2: LNHDA and SQIVND (reference sequence). J gave up 1 base and V 1 base, and 10 bases lay outside the gene matches. The length of the CDR3 is 18 residues. The CDR3 DNA follows: TGTGCCAGTAGTATAGGGCTGACTAGCGGACGAATCCAAGAGACCCAGTACTTC. It encodes CASSIGLTSGRIQETQYF. Looking up the rest from reference TRBV19 and TRBJ2-5 gives the full variable domain: DGGITQSPKYLFRKEGQNVTLSCEQNLNHDAMYWYRQDPGQGLRLIYYSQIVNDFQKGDIAEGYSVSREKKESFPLTVTSAQKNPTAFYLCASSIGLTSGRIQETQYFGPGTRLLVL.

The V call is TRBV19, the J call TRBJ1-5, with D maybe TRBD1 (5 bases). This CDR3 is 14 amino acids long. V was clipped by 7 bases and J by 3 bases, with 13 bases between them. Germline V CDR1 and CDR2: LNHDA, SQIVND (reference sequence). The CDR3 nucleotides are TGTGCCAGTACGTTAGGGGATTACAATCAGCCCCAGCATTTT. Encoded protein: CASTLGDYNQPQHF.

This sequence joins TRBV28 and TRBJ1-2; possible D gene TRBD1, 6 bases. Looked up from germline, CDR1 is MDHEN and CDR2 is SYDVKM. Trimming pared 7 bases from V and 5 bases from J, leaving 14 bases between. The CDR3 runs to 13 residues. The CDR3 nucleotides are TGTGCCAGCAATGGGGGGGGCCGGTATGGCTACACCTTC. Amino acid sequence: CASNGGGRYGYTF.

This clone has a single count. The CDR3 reads CASSPPDYTLEQFF. The CDR3, as DNA: TGCGCCAGCAGCCCACCGGACTACACGTTAGAGCAGTTCTTC. This chain uses TRBV5-1 with TRBJ2-1; D possibly corresponds to TRBD2 (6 bases). The V and J ends lost 4 bases and 10 bases respectively, with 18 bases between them. CDR3 length: 14 residues. Germline V lookup: CDR1 SGHRS, CDR2 YFSETQ.

V usage is TRBV6-1 and J usage is TRBJ1-2; D perhaps matches TRBD1 (6 bases). The V gene lost 6 bases and the J gene lost 3 bases, with 17 bases spanning the gap. Germline assignment: CDR1 MNHNS and CDR2 SASEGT. The CDR3 loop spans 15 amino acids. The CDR3 coding sequence is TGTGCCAGCAGAACGGAGGACAGAAAGTACTATGGCTACACCTTC. Translated, it gives CASRTEDRKYYGYTF.

Note on this clone: Other nucleotide sequences in the sample specify the same CDR3. This chain links TRBV4-1 with TRBJ1-3; no reliable D call. The CDR3 contains 14 residues. Germline CDR1 MGHRA, CDR2 YSYEKL. Trimming took off 4 bases at V and 1 base at J, with 8 bases between the two ends. Here the CDR3 DNA reads TGCGCCAGCAGCCCACGGGATTCTGGAAACACCATATATTTT. It specifies CASSPRDSGNTIYF.

V gene TRBV7-3 combines with J gene TRBJ2-3; no clear D. The CDR3 length is 13 residues. Germline lookup yields CDR1 SGHTA and CDR2 FQGTGA. Trimming left V 5 bases short and J 5 bases short, with 11 bases between. The CDR3 DNA is TGTGCCAGCAGCCTGATGGATGGAGATACGCAGTATTTT. Translating gives CASSLMDGDTQYF.

In the case of this clone: The sample has other DNA sequences that encode this CDR3 too. The V and J genes are TRBV18 and TRBJ2-5, with a possible D match to TRBD1 (5 bases). The CDR3 runs to 13 residues. CDR1 and CDR2 from the germline V gene are KGHSH and LQKENI. Deletions cut 6 bases from V and 5 bases from J, with 13 bases between. The DNA of the CDR3 is TGTGCCAGCTCGGCAGGGTTGCAGGAGACCCAGTACTTC. This sequence encodes CASSAGLQETQYF.

With respect to this clone: The same CDR3 is also encoded by other DNA sequences in this sample. The V and J genes are TRBV18 and TRBJ2-7; 7 bases map to TRBD2. The CDR3 contains 14 residues. From germline, CDR1 is KGHSH and CDR2 LQKENI. The junction had 2 bases not matched to a gene; V was cut back by 1 base and J by 2 bases. CDR3 nucleotides: TGTGCCAGCTCACCACGACGGGAGGCCTACGAGCAGTACTTC. It yields the protein CASSPRREAYEQYF.

J is TRBJ2-4 and V is TRBV19; D is uncertain. Trimming took 4 bases from V and 0 from J, leaving 10 bases between them. Germline CDR1 and CDR2: LNHDA and SQIVND (reference sequence). This CDR3 contains 15 residues. In DNA form, the CDR3 reads TGTGCCAGTAGTACCCTAACCCTAGCCAAAAACATTCAGTACTTC. Protein product: CASSTLTLAKNIQYF.

V gene TRBV7-9 combines with J gene TRBJ2-2, with 13 bases identical to TRBD2. This CDR3 is built from 17 residues. The germline V gene has CDR1 SEHNR and CDR2 FQNEAQ (reference sequence). After removal of 8 bases from V and 5 bases from J, the junction contained 11 bases not matched to a gene. CDR3 DNA: TGTGCCAGCCGCCCACTAGCGGGAGGGCCTCGGACCGGGGAGCTGTTTTTT. It is translated as CASRPLAGGPRTGELFF.

The rearrangement joins TRBV7-3 to TRBJ2-5; tentative D call: TRBD2 (6 bases). V was shortened by 6 bases and J by 2 bases, with 10 bases between the two germline ends. Germline CDR1 SGHTA, CDR2 FQGTGA. The CDR3 sequence is 13 residues long. The CDR3 nucleotides are TGTGCCAGCAGTCGGGACTGGCAAGAGACCCAGTACTTC. It is translated as CASSRDWQETQYF. Variable domain in full (rest from reference TRBV7-3 and TRBJ2-5): GAGVSQTPSNKVTEKGKYVELRCDPISGHTALYWYRQSLGQGPEFLIYFQGTGAADDSGLPNDRFFAVRPEGSVSTLKIQRTERGDSAVYLCASSRDWQETQYFGPGTRLLVL.

The chain joins TRBV28 to TRBJ2-2; 7 bases align to TRBD2. Germline V gives CDR1 MDHEN, CDR2 SYDVKM. The CDR3 has 16 amino acids. Trimming at V came to 8 bases and at J to 5 bases, leaving 14 bases not matched to a gene. Here the CDR3 DNA reads TGTGCCAGCCGGCGGGGCGGGTCTAGCGGAACCGGGGAGCTGTTTTTT. As protein: CASRRGGSSGTGELFF.

This clone was detected only a few times. The sample holds other DNA sequences that translate to the same CDR3. This rearrangement joins TRBV19 to TRBJ2-2, with TRBD1 matching 7 bases. The CDR3 totals 16 residues. J gave up 0 bases and V 2 bases, and 3 bases lay outside the gene matches. The germline CDR1 and CDR2 sequences are LNHDA and SQIVND (reference sequence). CDR3 protein: CASSIRQGSNTGELFF. The CDR3 bases are TGTGCCAGTAGTATAAGACAGGGTTCGAACACCGGGGAGCTGTTTTTT.

The CDR3, as DNA: TGTGCCAGCAGGGAGTACAGGGGGTTCTACAATGAGCAGTTCTTC. Translating it yields CASREYRGFYNEQFF. The rearrangement links TRBV27 to TRBJ2-1; 8 nucleotides match TRBD1. There are 15 residues in the CDR3. J gave up 3 bases and V 6 bases, and 7 bases lay outside the gene matches. Germline CDR1 reads MNHEY; CDR2 reads SMNVEV (reference sequence).

The chain joins TRBV2 to TRBJ1-5, with TRBD1 identical over 8 bases. There are 14 residues in the CDR3. V lost 7 bases, J lost 3 bases, and 5 bases stayed unmatched. The germline CDR1 and CDR2 sequences are SNHLY and FYNNEI. Here the CDR3 reads CASTRDRNNQPQHF. For the CDR3, the DNA is TGTGCCAGCACCCGGGACAGGAACAATCAGCCCCAGCATTTT.

The J gene is TRBJ2-1, the V gene TRBV4-1, with TRBD2 as a possible D gene (5 bases). CDR1 MGHRA and CDR2 YSYEKL come from the germline V gene. Trimming took 6 bases from V and 8 from J, leaving 14 bases between them. The CDR3 sequence is 13 residues long. CDR3 bases: TGCGCCAGCAGGGAGTCCCTCGGGGATGAGCAGTTCTTC. Translation: CASRESLGDEQFF.

This clone was picked up one time. V is TRBV6-6 and J is TRBJ2-7, with TRBD2 matching over 8 bases. CDR3 length equals 13 residues. From germline, CDR1 is MNHNY and CDR2 SVGAGI (reference sequence). V was pared by 4 bases and J by 2 bases, with 1 base of the junction left unmatched. The CDR3 loop is CASSWGLAYEQYF. In DNA, the CDR3 is TGTGCCAGCAGTTGGGGACTAGCCTACGAGCAGTACTTC.

This chain uses TRBV7-8 with TRBJ1-1; 8 bases align to TRBD1. The CDR3 totals 13 residues. Germline V gives CDR1 SGHVS, CDR2 FQNEAQ. V shed 6 bases, J shed 8 bases, and the junction held 8 bases outside the gene matches. CDR3 nucleotides: TGTGCCAGCAGTCTAATACAGGGGGGAGAAGCTTTCTTT. Protein sequence: CASSLIQGGEAFF.

Turning to this clone: This CDR3 is also generated by other DNA sequences in the sample. The chain employs TRBV18 and TRBJ1-1; D possibly corresponds to TRBD1 (5 bases). Germline values: CDR1 KGHSH, CDR2 LQKENI. V was trimmed by 1 base and J by 4 bases, leaving 10 bases between them. The CDR3 runs to 14 residues. The CDR3 loop reads CASSPRQGSTEAFF. The CDR3 DNA follows: TGTGCCAGCTCACCACGGCAGGGATCCACTGAAGCTTTCTTT.

This chain uses TRBV7-3 with TRBJ2-1, with D hard to call. Germline V lookup: CDR1 SGHTA, CDR2 FQGTGA. Trimming cost V 2 bases and J 6 bases, with 17 bases left between them. The CDR3 loop spans 16 amino acids. The CDR3 reads CASSLYGPGTANEQFF. CDR3 nucleotides: TGTGCCAGCAGCTTATACGGGCCGGGTACGGCCAATGAGCAGTTCTTC.